These 20 T cell receptor beta chains were all obtained from the same sample, sequenced in a study of identical twins (dated by TCRdb to between 2015 and 2016). Library preparation employed 5' RACE. TCRdb lists the instrument as Illumina HiSeq 2000. TCRdb took the public reads, trimmed them with fastp at Q25, ran MiXCR for clone calling and kept in-frame beta chains. Rows with a matching CDR3 protein are joined into one entry that keeps the most common DNA and genes. For this sample the table gives approximately 240,000 distinct CDR3 sequences, of which around 15% were detected only once. In total, the top ten clones hold approximately 8.8% of the sample. The sequenced sample was memory (CD45RO+) T cells sorted from blood. The label giving this sample's cell subset or site can be read as: CD45RO+ enriched T cells. The receptors derive from a woman under 30 in good health.

This clonotype was found a few times. The CDR3 region is CSASYSGMGNEQFF. The CDR3 region has the DNA TGCAGTGCGAGCTATAGCGGGATGGGCAATGAGCAGTTCTTC. V usage is TRBV20-1 and J usage is TRBJ2-1; TRBD2 aligns across 8 bases. The ends lost 6 bases at V and 6 bases at J; junction bases unmatched: 10. The CDR3 extends over 14 amino acids. Germline loops: CDR1 DFQATT, CDR2 SNEGSKA (reference sequence).

This clonotype appeared many times. V gene TRBV7-3 combines with J gene TRBJ1-1, with D hard to call. This CDR3 spans 13 amino acids. The V end lost 6 bases, the J end lost 0 bases, and 8 bases lay between the germline ends. CDR1 and CDR2 (germline): SGHTA, FQGTGA. CDR3 sequence reads: CASRALMNTEAFF. The CDR3 DNA is TGTGCCAGCAGAGCGCTCATGAACACTGAAGCTTTCTTT.

The V gene is TRBV5-1, the J gene TRBJ2-7, with D tentatively TRBD2 (6 bases). Germline values: CDR1 SGHRS, CDR2 YFSETQ. The CDR3 loop spans 14 amino acids. Deletions cut 1 base from V and 7 bases from J, with 15 bases between. The CDR3 bases are TGCGCCAGCAGCTTGCCCGGAGGGTTGGGTGAGCAGTACTTC. Encoded protein: CASSLPGGLGEQYF.

The V and J genes are TRBV12-3 or TRBV12-4 and TRBJ2-1, with 13 bases identical to TRBD2. The CDR3 is 14 residues long. Trimming cost V 6 bases and J 10 bases; bases outside gene matches: 6. The CDR3 is CASRPGLAGWEQFF. CDR3 DNA: TGTGCCAGCAGACCGGGACTAGCGGGATGGGAGCAGTTCTTC.

This clonotype was recorded many times. Here the CDR3 reads CASSYSGRPEAFF. For the CDR3, the DNA is TGTGCCAGCAGTTACTCGGGACGGCCTGAAGCTTTCTTT. The V and J genes are TRBV6-5 and TRBJ1-1; maybe TRBD1 (5 bases). Germline lookup yields CDR1 MNHEY and CDR2 SVGAGI. This CDR3 region has 13 residues. Trimming cost V 0 bases and J 6 bases, with 8 bases left between them.

The chain is built from TRBV20-1 and TRBJ1-2; D not certain. The V and J ends lost 4 bases and 3 bases respectively, with 12 bases between them. The germline V gene encodes CDR1 DFQATT and CDR2 SNEGSKA (reference sequence). The CDR3 has 13 residues. CDR3 region: CSANVLGDYGYTF. The CDR3 DNA reads TGCAGTGCTAACGTATTAGGCGACTATGGCTACACCTTC.

This clonotype was observed a handful of times. The chain couples TRBV5-6 to TRBJ2-7; TRBD2 agrees at 11 bases. V shed 0 bases and J 3 bases; nucleotides not matched to a gene: 5. The CDR3 runs 16 residues. Germline V gene sequence: CDR1 SGHDT, CDR2 YYEEEE. This CDR3 is CASSLAASGRFYEQYF. CDR3 bases: TGTGCCAGCAGCTTGGCGGCTAGCGGGAGGTTCTACGAGCAGTACTTC.

This clonotype showed up many times. The genes are TRBV5-5 and TRBJ2-5; D gene ambiguous. The V end lost 2 bases, the J end lost 1 base, and 3 bases lay between the germline ends. The CDR3 is 12 residues long. CDR1 SGHKS and CDR2 YYEKEE come from the germline V gene (reference sequence). The CDR3, as DNA: TGTGCCAGCAGCTTAATCCAAGAGACCCAGTACTTC. Translation gives CASSLIQETQYF.

This clonotype was seen only a few times. The chain combines TRBV10-3 with TRBJ2-2; either TRBD1 or TRBD2 may fit D (6 bases each). The V and J ends lost 3 bases and 9 bases respectively, with 23 bases between them. Germline CDR1 ENHRY, CDR2 SYGVKD. The CDR3 totals 17 residues. The CDR3 sequence is CAISEVGGEVRGRELFF. In nucleotides, the CDR3 is TGTGCCATCAGTGAAGTGGGGGGCGAAGTAAGAGGAAGGGAGCTGTTTTTT.

The chain couples TRBV4-2 to TRBJ2-1, with a possible D match to TRBD2 (6 bases). Germline-derived CDR1 and CDR2 are LGHNA and YNFKEQ. Between the trimmed V and J ends, which lost 1 base and 0 bases, there was a span of 10 bases. This CDR3 spans 16 amino acids. In nucleotides, the CDR3 is TGTGCCAGCAGCCAAGGCAGCGGGCGCTCCTACAATGAGCAGTTCTTC. This codes for CASSQGSGRSYNEQFF.

This clonotype has a count of ten or more. The J gene is TRBJ2-3, the V gene TRBV28; 8 nucleotides line up with TRBD1. The CDR3 runs 15 residues. Losses at the gene ends were 6 bases for V and 4 bases for J; bases not matched to a gene: 9. Germline lookup yields CDR1 MDHEN and CDR2 SYDVKM. The CDR3 region has the DNA TGTGCCAGCAGGAGACAGGGGCCTTGGGCAGATACGCAGTATTTT. It encodes CASRRQGPWADTQYF.

This clonotype was seen just once. The chain employs TRBV6-1 and TRBJ2-3; D is perhaps TRBD1 (5 bases). The CDR3 consists of 15 residues. V was cut by 7 bases and J by 0 bases, with 14 bases left in between. Germline-derived CDR1 and CDR2 are MNHNS and SASEGT. The CDR3, as DNA: TGTGCCAGCACCGACCCACGACAGAGCACAGATACGCAGTATTTT. Its translation: CASTDPRQSTDTQYF.

This clonotype was found a few times. The V gene is TRBV2, the J gene TRBJ1-2; perhaps TRBD1 as D (5 bases). Germline assignment: CDR1 SNHLY and CDR2 FYNNEI. This CDR3 contains 14 residues. V was pared by 2 bases and J by 5 bases, with 12 bases between. CDR3 DNA: TGTGCCAGCAGTGAAAGGGAGGGGATATATGGCTACACCTTC. Translation gives CASSEREGIYGYTF.

This clonotype was seen at least ten times. The gene calls are TRBV4-3 and TRBJ2-3; 10 bases agree with TRBD2. Germline loops: CDR1 LGHNA, CDR2 YSLEER. The CDR3 length is 16 residues. Losses at the gene ends were 0 bases for V and 2 bases for J; bases not matched to a gene: 2. CDR3: CASSQDLAGATDTQYF. The CDR3 nucleotides are TGCGCCAGCAGCCAAGATCTAGCGGGGGCCACAGATACGCAGTATTTT.

This clonotype was observed a handful of times. The chain couples TRBV18 to TRBJ2-1; 14 bases are shared with TRBD2. CDR3 length: 17 amino acids. Germline CDR1 is KGHSH and CDR2 is LQKENI. The V segment lost 6 bases and the J segment 9 bases; nucleotides outside the gene matches: 13. CDR3 region: CASSSRQGLAGDGEQFF. CDR3 nucleotides: TGTGCCAGCTCCTCGCGACAGGGACTAGCGGGAGACGGTGAGCAGTTCTTC.

The chain couples TRBV4-2 to TRBJ2-7; perhaps TRBD1 as D (6 bases). This CDR3 has 16 amino acids. The germline gives CDR1 LGHNA, CDR2 YNFKEQ. Trimming left V 4 bases short and J 1 base short, with 17 bases between. The CDR3 protein is CASSRDWTEGSYEQYF. CDR3 nucleotide sequence: TGTGCCAGCAGCCGCGATTGGACAGAAGGATCCTACGAGCAGTACTTC.

The chain uses TRBV6-2 or TRBV6-3 and TRBJ2-5; D may be TRBD1 or TRBD2 (5 bases each). This CDR3 is built from 15 residues. CDR1 is MNHEY, CDR2 SVGEGT, per germline. V was trimmed by 7 bases and J by 1 base, leaving 16 bases between them. The DNA for the CDR3 is TGTGCCAGCATCCCGACGGGACGGTTCCAAGAGACCCAGTACTTC. It encodes CASIPTGRFQETQYF.

V and J are TRBV29-1 and TRBJ1-1, with D uncertain. Germline lookup yields CDR1 SQVTM and CDR2 ANQGSEA. There are 12 residues in the CDR3. Deletions cut 0 bases from V and 4 bases from J, with 6 bases between. CDR3 DNA: TGCAGCGTTGAAGACCACGGCACTGAAGCTTTCTTT. This gives the protein CSVEDHGTEAFF.

This clonotype was observed at least ten times. The chain joins TRBV7-8 to TRBJ2-3; D remains unclear. V gave up 5 bases and J gave up 4 bases, with 10 bases separating them. The CDR3 covers 13 residues. The germline CDR1 and CDR2 sequences are SGHVS and FQNEAQ. CDR3: CASSDHVADTQYF. The CDR3, as DNA: TGTGCCAGCAGCGACCATGTAGCAGATACGCAGTATTTT. Full variable domain (missing parts from reference TRBV7-8 and TRBJ2-3): GAGVSQSPRYKVAKRGQDVALRCDPISGHVSLFWYQQALGQGPEFLTYFQNEAQLDKSGLPSDRFFAERPEGSVSTLKIQRTQQEDSAVYLCASSDHVADTQYFGPGTRLTVL.

The chain has TRBV21-1 and TRBJ2-7. TRBV21-1 is termed a pseudogene. This CDR3 spans 14 amino acids. The DNA of the CDR3 is TGTGCCAGCAGCAAGATAGGCACCCGTTGCGAGCAGTACTTC. Translation: CASSKIGTRCEQYF.